The clone carrying this T cell receptor beta chain was picked up a small number of times. The germline V gene encodes CDR1 MNHNS and CDR2 SASEGT. CDR3 length: 15 residues. V was pared by 0 bases and J by 4 bases, with 12 bases between. This entry comes from a study of blood T cell repertoires in COVID-19. Study-level background: Samples representing acute and convalescent COVID-19 were sourced from the United States, Italy and Spain. T cells, B-cell-depleted T cells, or PBMCs supplied cDNA or gDNA.

Method: immunoSEQ multiplex PCR; TCRdb's copy keeps in-frame clones and lacks some. The sample has some 180,000 clones, 85% seen once. Seattle patients were enrolled during active infection and followed longitudinally. Sequenced input: peripheral blood. V is TRBV6-1 and J is TRBJ1-2; D gene uncertain. The receptor's source is a woman aged 80 or older with COVID-19, enrolled during active disease. The CDR3 sequence is CASSEAPLYGYGYTF. CDR3 DNA sequence: TGTGCCAGCAGTGAAGCCCCCCTCTACGGCTATGGCTACACCTTC.